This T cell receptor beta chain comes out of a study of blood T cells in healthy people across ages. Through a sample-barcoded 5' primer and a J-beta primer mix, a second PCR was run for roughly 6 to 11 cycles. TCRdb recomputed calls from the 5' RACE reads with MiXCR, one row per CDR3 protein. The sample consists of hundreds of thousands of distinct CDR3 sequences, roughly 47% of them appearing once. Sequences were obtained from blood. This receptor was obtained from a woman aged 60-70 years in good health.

CDR3 coding DNA: TGTGCCAGCAGCCCCCGACCGGGGAGCAATCAGCCCCAGCATTTT. Translating it yields CASSPRPGSNQPQHF. V usage is TRBV7-2 and J usage is TRBJ1-5; D unresolved. V lost 5 bases and J lost 1, with 12 bases in between. This CDR3 spans 15 amino acids. Germline lookup yields CDR1 SGHTA and CDR2 FQGNSA.